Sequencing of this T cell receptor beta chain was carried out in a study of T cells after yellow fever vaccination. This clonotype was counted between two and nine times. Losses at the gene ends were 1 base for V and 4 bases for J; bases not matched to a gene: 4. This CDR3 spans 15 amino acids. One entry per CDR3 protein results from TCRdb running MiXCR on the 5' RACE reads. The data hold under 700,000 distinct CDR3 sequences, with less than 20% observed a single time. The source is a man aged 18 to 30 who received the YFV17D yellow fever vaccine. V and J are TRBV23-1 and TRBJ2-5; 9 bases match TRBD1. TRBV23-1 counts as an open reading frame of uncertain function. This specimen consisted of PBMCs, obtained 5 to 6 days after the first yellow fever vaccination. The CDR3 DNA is TGCGCCAGCAGTCAATACAGGGGGCGTTCAGAGACCCAGTACTTC. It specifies CASSQYRGRSETQYF.